These 25 T cell receptor beta chains came from one sample sequenced in a study of blood T cell repertoires in COVID-19. Sequencing used immunoSEQ multiplex PCR; TCRdb keeps in-frame clones, though not all of them. The sample has some 250,000 clones; about 86% are singletons. The sequencing sample was made of peripheral blood. These receptor sequences come from a woman younger than 45 who had recovered from COVID-19.

The V call is TRBV6-5, the J call TRBJ1-6; D gene ambiguous. V was shortened by 0 bases and J by 9 bases, with 12 bases between the two germline ends. In germline, CDR1 is MNHEY, CDR2 SVGAGI. The CDR3 consists of 15 residues. The CDR3 DNA reads TGTGCCAGCAGTTACTCGGGCAGCGAGGGTTCACCCCTCCACTTT. This codes for CASSYSGSEGSPLHF.

This chain links TRBV6-6 with TRBJ2-2; D possibly corresponds to TRBD1 (5 bases). With 0 bases removed from V and 10 bases from J, the gap between germline ends came to 18 bases. Germline V gene data show CDR1 as MNHNY and CDR2 as SVGAGI (reference sequence). The CDR3 has 16 amino acids. CDR3 protein: CASSYSLGRAAAELFF. The CDR3 nucleotides read TGTGCCAGCAGTTACTCGCTGGGCAGGGCTGCGGCGGAGCTGTTTTTT.

The chain carries TRBV20-1 and TRBJ2-1, with D possibly matching TRBD1 (6 bases). The V and J ends lost 3 bases and 9 bases respectively, with 18 bases between them. Germline V lookup: CDR1 DFQATT, CDR2 SNEGSKA (reference sequence). The CDR3 runs 14 residues. The CDR3 reads CSASSSQGLSEQFF. CDR3 bases: TGCAGTGCTAGTTCAAGTCAGGGGTTAAGTGAGCAGTTCTTC.

The CDR3 protein is CASSPGAVEKLFF. CDR3 DNA sequence: TGTGCCAGCAGCCCCGGTGCGGTGGAAAAACTGTTTTTT. V is TRBV5-4 and J is TRBJ1-4; D uncertain. CDR3 length equals 13 residues. CDR1 is SGHNT, CDR2 YYREEE, per germline (reference sequence). Trimming removed 4 bases at V and 8 bases at J, with 12 bases between.

The chain employs TRBV13 and TRBJ2-1, with 12 bases identical to TRBD1. V shed 3 bases, J shed 9 bases, and the junction held 15 bases outside the gene matches. CDR1 is PRHDT, CDR2 FYEKMQ, per germline (reference sequence). The length of the CDR3 is 18 residues. CDR3 sequence reads: CASSLSSGGTGGMSEQFF. CDR3 sequence (DNA): TGTGCCAGCAGCTTGAGCTCTGGCGGGACAGGGGGCATGAGTGAGCAGTTCTTC.

V and J are TRBV18 and TRBJ1-3; D unclear. Germline values: CDR1 KGHSH, CDR2 LQKENI. This CDR3 has 17 residues. V lost 3 bases and J lost 0, with 15 bases in between. The CDR3 DNA follows: TGTGCCAGCTCACCCCTCACAGTTCAGAGCTCTGGAAACACCATATATTTT. This gives the protein CASSPLTVQSSGNTIYF.

This chain joins TRBV4-2 and TRBJ1-5; D not certain. The germline gives CDR1 LGHNA, CDR2 YNFKEQ. The CDR3 runs 15 residues. V shed 0 bases and J shed 5 bases, with 11 bases lying between them. The CDR3: CASSQDVLRDQPQHF. The CDR3 coding sequence is TGTGCCAGCAGCCAAGATGTTTTGAGGGATCAGCCCCAGCATTTT.

This chain uses TRBV4-1 with TRBJ1-2; D is unresolved. The CDR3 consists of 15 residues. The V gene's germline CDR1 is MGHRA and CDR2 YSYEKL. V was clipped by 0 bases and J by 3 bases, with 11 bases between them. The CDR3 spells CASSQESRTDYGYTF. The CDR3 DNA sequence: TGCGCCAGCAGCCAAGAGTCTCGGACTGACTATGGCTACACCTTC.

The chain has TRBV19 and TRBJ2-6, with 8 bases that match TRBD1. CDR1 is LNHDA, CDR2 SQIVND, per germline (reference sequence). V shed 1 base and J 4 bases; nucleotides not matched to a gene: 6. This CDR3 contains 17 residues. The CDR3 loop reads CASSIGDRGGGANVLTF. Here the CDR3 DNA reads TGTGCCAGTAGTATAGGTGACAGGGGCGGCGGGGCCAACGTCCTGACTTTC.

V and J are TRBV19 and TRBJ2-3, with a possible D match to TRBD1 (5 bases). V shed 7 bases and J shed 0 bases, with 14 bases lying between them. Germline V gene sequence: CDR1 LNHDA, CDR2 SQIVND (reference sequence). The CDR3 sequence is 15 residues long. CDR3 loop: CASTLLGESTDTQYF. The DNA of the CDR3 is TGTGCCAGTACCCTTTTAGGGGAAAGCACAGATACGCAGTATTTT.

The CDR3 bases are TGTGCCAGCAGTTTTGGGAGTCAGCCCCAGCATTTT. This codes for CASSFGSQPQHF. V is TRBV12-3 or TRBV12-4 and J is TRBJ1-5; D not certain. This CDR3 is built from 12 residues. Deletions cut 3 bases from V and 6 bases from J, with 6 bases between.

There are a few counts of this clone. J is TRBJ2-1 and V is TRBV19; possibly TRBD1 for D (6 bases). The CDR3 has 11 amino acids. V was trimmed by 9 bases and J by 4 bases, leaving 7 bases between them. Germline CDR1 is LNHDA and CDR2 is SQIVND (reference sequence). The DNA of the CDR3 is TGTGCCAGCCAGGGGTACAATGAGCAGTTCTTC. As protein: CASQGYNEQFF.

The chain employs TRBV13 and TRBJ1-1; TRBD1 is a possible D gene (5 bases). The V end lost 0 bases, the J end lost 4 bases, and 9 bases lay between the germline ends. The CDR3 covers 14 residues. From germline, CDR1 is PRHDT and CDR2 FYEKMQ (reference sequence). The CDR3 nucleotides read TGTGCCAGCAGCTTAGGAAGGGGTATCACTGAAGCTTTCTTT. Translation gives CASSLGRGITEAFF.

The chain carries TRBV11-2 and TRBJ2-4, with 9 bases lining up with TRBD2. In germline, CDR1 is SGHAT, CDR2 FQNNGV. The trim removed 4 bases at V and 5 bases at J, leaving 6 bases unmatched. CDR3 length equals 15 residues. CDR3: CASSSLAGVQNIQYF. The CDR3 DNA is TGTGCCAGCAGCTCCTTAGCGGGGGTCCAAAACATTCAGTACTTC.

The CDR3 bases are TGTGCCAGCTCACCACCGGACACCTACACCGGGGAGCTGTTTTTT. This sequence encodes CASSPPDTYTGELFF. V is TRBV18 and J is TRBJ2-2, with D possibly TRBD1 on 5 matching bases. The V gene lost 0 bases and the J gene lost 3 bases, with 8 bases spanning the gap. Germline values: CDR1 KGHSH, CDR2 LQKENI. The CDR3 runs 15 residues.

This chain links TRBV6-4 with TRBJ1-6; 10 bases map to TRBD1. The length of the CDR3 is 15 residues. V gave up 5 bases and J gave up 8 bases; unmatched junction bases: 6. Germline CDR1 MRHNA, CDR2 SNTAGT. The CDR3 region is CASSSTGTGDSPLHF. In DNA, the CDR3 is TGTGCCAGCAGTTCTACCGGGACAGGGGATTCACCCCTCCACTTT.

This clone was recorded only once. The gene calls are TRBV11-2 and TRBJ1-2; no firm D call. The CDR3 runs 13 residues. In germline, CDR1 is SGHAT, CDR2 FQNNGV. Trimming took 1 base from V and 11 from J, leaving 14 bases between them. CDR3 sequence: CASSLVGDNVYTF. In DNA form, the CDR3 reads TGTGCCAGCAGCTTAGTGGGAGATAACGTGTACACCTTC.

The chain carries TRBV3-1 (or the pseudogene TRBV3-2) and TRBJ2-7, with a possible D match to TRBD1 (5 bases). V was cut by 1 base and J by 1 base, with 14 bases left in between. The V gene's germline CDR1 is LGHDT and CDR2 YNNKEL (reference sequence). This CDR3 is 16 amino acids long. The DNA of the CDR3 is TGTGCCAGCAGCCAAGTGTGGGCAGGGCCTTCCTACGAGCAGTACTTC. This translates into CASSQVWAGPSYEQYF.

V is TRBV7-2 and J is TRBJ1-3; a weak D match, TRBD1 (6 bases). Looked up from germline, CDR1 is SGHTA and CDR2 is FQGNSA. This CDR3 contains 16 residues. The V gene lost 1 base and the J gene lost 2 bases, with 12 bases spanning the gap. The CDR3 sequence: CASSLGGGTPGNTIYF. For the CDR3, the DNA is TGTGCCAGCAGCTTAGGGGGGGGCACTCCTGGAAACACCATATATTTT.

The rearrangement links TRBV4-2 to TRBJ2-1; the D gene is possibly TRBD2 (6 bases). CDR1 LGHNA and CDR2 YNFKEQ come from the germline V gene. Deletions cut 0 bases from V and 5 bases from J, with 20 bases between. The CDR3 is made up of 18 amino acids. The CDR3 loop reads CASSQDGGLPTPDNEQFF. Here the CDR3 DNA reads TGTGCCAGCAGCCAAGATGGGGGACTGCCTACCCCAGACAATGAGCAGTTCTTC.

This clone was detected once. The genes are TRBV19 and TRBJ1-1, with no clear D. The CDR3 has 14 amino acids. V dropped 5 bases and J dropped 8 bases, with 18 bases sitting between them. CDR1 is LNHDA, CDR2 SQIVND, per germline (reference sequence). CDR3 residues: CASSPRRASYEAFF. The CDR3 DNA is TGTGCCAGTAGTCCCCGCCGAGCTTCCTACGAAGCTTTCTTT.

The V and J genes are TRBV10-3 and TRBJ1-4; tentative D call: TRBD1 (5 bases). The CDR3 consists of 14 residues. Germline-derived CDR1 and CDR2 are ENHRY and SYGVKD. Deletions cut 4 bases from V and 6 bases from J, with 12 bases between. The CDR3 nucleotides read TGTGCCATCAGTGCGCGGGGGAGGGATGAAAAACTGTTTTTT. Its protein product is CAISARGRDEKLFF.

J is TRBJ2-1 and V is TRBV5-1; 8 bases fit TRBD1. This CDR3 comprises 15 residues. Germline assignment: CDR1 SGHRS and CDR2 YFSETQ. Trimming removed 0 bases from V and 7 bases from J; junction bases left unmatched: 6. As DNA, the CDR3 is TGCGCCAGCAGCTTGGGACAGGGGAATGTAAATGAGCAGTTCTTC. This translates into CASSLGQGNVNEQFF.

The genes are TRBV5-4 and TRBJ2-1; 8 bases line up with TRBD2. CDR3 length: 15 residues. Looked up from germline, CDR1 is SGHNT and CDR2 is YYREEE (reference sequence). Germline trimming cut 4 bases from V and 4 bases from J; bases unmatched to any gene: 7. CDR3 residues: CASSGGTRPYNEQFF. Here the CDR3 DNA reads TGTGCCAGCAGCGGAGGGACTAGACCTTACAATGAGCAGTTCTTC.

This chain links TRBV7-2 with TRBJ2-3; 8 bases are shared with TRBD2. This CDR3 spans 17 amino acids. The germline gives CDR1 SGHTA, CDR2 FQGNSA. J was trimmed by 4 bases and V by 1 base; bases with no gene match: 10. In DNA, the CDR3 is TGTGCCAGCAGCTTAGGAGTGAGCGGGGGACGCGCAGATACGCAGTATTTT. This gives the protein CASSLGVSGGRADTQYF.